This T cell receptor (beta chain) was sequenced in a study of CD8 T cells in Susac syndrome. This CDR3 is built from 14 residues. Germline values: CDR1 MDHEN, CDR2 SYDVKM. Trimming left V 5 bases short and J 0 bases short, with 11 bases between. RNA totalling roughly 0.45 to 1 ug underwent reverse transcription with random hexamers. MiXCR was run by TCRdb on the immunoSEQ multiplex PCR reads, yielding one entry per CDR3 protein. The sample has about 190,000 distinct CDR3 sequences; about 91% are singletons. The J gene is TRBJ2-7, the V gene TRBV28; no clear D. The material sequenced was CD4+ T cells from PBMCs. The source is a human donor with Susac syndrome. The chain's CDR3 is CASSNTRSSYEQYF. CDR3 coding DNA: TGTGCCAGCAGTAACACAAGGAGCTCCTACGAGCAGTACTTC.